This T cell receptor beta chain was profiled in a study of blood T cell repertoires in COVID-19. Study-wide context: Collection of acute and convalescent COVID-19 samples took place in the United States, Italy and Spain.

In the authors' workflow: Reference gene primer amplification in the assay estimated nucleated cell counts. Sequenced by immunoSEQ multiplex PCR; TCRdb stores in-frame clones only, minus some. V and J calls plus clone size are reproduced from that table; the DNA served to infer D and trimming. The sample carries some 290,000 clones, under 90% recorded once. Germline CDR1 ENHRY, CDR2 SYGVKD. The CDR3 spans 14 residues. V gave up 10 bases and J gave up 1 base; unmatched junction bases: 9. V usage is TRBV10-3 and J usage is TRBJ2-7, with 8 bases matching TRBD1. The clonotype comes from a woman aged 55-69 years with active or convalescent COVID-19. The sequenced sample consisted of peripheral blood. The CDR3 region has the DNA TGTGCCACCCGCCTCGGACAGGGTTCCTACGAGCAGTACTTC. As protein: CATRLGQGSYEQYF.